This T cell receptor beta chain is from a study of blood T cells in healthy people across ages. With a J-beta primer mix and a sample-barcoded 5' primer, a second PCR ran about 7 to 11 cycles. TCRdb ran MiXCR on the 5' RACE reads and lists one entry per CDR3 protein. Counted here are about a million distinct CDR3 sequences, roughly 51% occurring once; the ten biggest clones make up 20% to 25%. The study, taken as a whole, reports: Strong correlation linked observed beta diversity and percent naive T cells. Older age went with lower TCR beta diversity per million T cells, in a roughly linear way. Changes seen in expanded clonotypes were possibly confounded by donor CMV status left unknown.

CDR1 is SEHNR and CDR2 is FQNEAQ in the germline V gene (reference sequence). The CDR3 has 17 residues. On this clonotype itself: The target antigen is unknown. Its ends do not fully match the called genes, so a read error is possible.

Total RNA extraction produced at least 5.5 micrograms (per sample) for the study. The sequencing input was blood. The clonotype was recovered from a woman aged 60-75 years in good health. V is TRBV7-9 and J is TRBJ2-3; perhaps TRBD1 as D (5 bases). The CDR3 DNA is TGTGCCAGCAGCTTCAGGGTCCACCCGGTTAGCACAGATACGCGGTATTTT. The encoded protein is CASSFRVHPVSTDTRYF.